This TCR beta chain derives from a study of CD8+ T cells in alopecia areata. Study in general: Tofacitinib lasted 6 to 18 months, then 6 months off drug.

RNA was isolated and reverse transcribed to cDNA, the sequencing template. TCRdb's copy holds only in-frame clones and misses some; the assay was immunoSEQ multiplex PCR. The sample lists around 150,000 clones; about four fifths were seen once. Study observations and caveats: The study found TCR sharing across patients less clear than in mice, possibly for HLA reasons. Among the top 100, expanded CD8+ clones, as well as scalp clonality, were significantly decreased by tofacitinib.

Comments on this clone: Its specificity is not known.

Germline-derived CDR1 and CDR2 are SNHLY and FYNNEI. Between the trimmed V and J ends, which lost 10 bases and 2 bases, there was a span of 14 bases. The CDR3 consists of 13 residues. Treatment: oral pan-JAK inhibitor, 5-10 mg twice daily. Sequencing used CD8+ T cells sorted from blood, obtained at week 4, from a patient treated with tofacitinib. The chain links TRBV2 to TRBJ2-5, with a tentative D call TRBD2 (6 bases). The clonotype was recovered from a human donor with alopecia areata. CDR3 sequence reads: CATEDGGQETQYF. The CDR3 DNA is TGTGCCACTGAAGACGGGGGTCAAGAGACCCAGTACTTC.